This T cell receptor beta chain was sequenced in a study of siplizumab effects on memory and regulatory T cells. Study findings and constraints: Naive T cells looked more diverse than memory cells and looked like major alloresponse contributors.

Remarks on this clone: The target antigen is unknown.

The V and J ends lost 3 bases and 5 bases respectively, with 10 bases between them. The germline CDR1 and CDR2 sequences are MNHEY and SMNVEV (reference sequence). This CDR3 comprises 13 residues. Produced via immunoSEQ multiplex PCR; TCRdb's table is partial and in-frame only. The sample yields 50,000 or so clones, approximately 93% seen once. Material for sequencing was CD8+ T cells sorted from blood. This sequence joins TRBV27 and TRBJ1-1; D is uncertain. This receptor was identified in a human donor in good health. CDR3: CASSFGEGTEAFF. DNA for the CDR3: TGTGCCAGCAGTTTCGGGGAAGGTACTGAAGCTTTCTTT.